These T cell receptor beta chains were read from a single sample in a study of cytomegalovirus exposure and HLA in healthy donors. Clones were sequenced by immunoSEQ multiplex PCR, and TCRdb holds only the in-frame ones, with some missing. The data show approximately 100,000 clones, approximately 85% seen once. Sequencing input: PBMCs. These TCRs come from a man aged 25-45 years in good health and CMV-seronegative. Each CDR3 is given with its conserved first and last residue. Fields, in order: clone size, J gene, V gene, D gene, CDR3 protein, CDR3 DNA. D genes are given only for firm matches. The size entry is marked missing in some rows and otherwise reads once, few, many or a size class.

-	TRBJ2-7	TRBV14	-	CASSLSGYTYEQYF	TGTGCCAGCAGCCTAAGCGGGTACACCTACGAGCAGTACTTC
few	TRBJ2-7	TRBV11-2	-	CASSPAYEQYF	TGTGCCAGCAGCCCAGCCTACGAGCAGTACTTC
-	TRBJ2-7	TRBV27	TRBD2	CASSLAGLAYEQYF	TGTGCCAGCTCACTAGCGGGGCTGGCCTACGAGCAGTACTTC
-	TRBJ2-7	TRBV5-6	-	CASSLVGTSYEQYF	TGTGCCAGCAGCTTGGTCGGTACCTCCTACGAGCAGTACTTC
-	TRBJ2-1	TRBV7-7	-	CASSSLEGLGSANEQFF	TGTGCCAGCAGCTCATTGGAGGGGCTCGGATCCGCCAATGAGCAGTTCTTC
-	TRBJ1-1	TRBV29-1	-	CSVVWAGRGRNTEAFF	TGCAGCGTTGTATGGGCAGGCCGAGGGAGGAACACTGAAGCTTTCTTT
-	TRBJ2-1	TRBV6-5	-	CASGRTENNEQFF	TGTGCCAGCGGTAGGACAGAGAACAATGAGCAGTTCTTC
-	TRBJ2-1	TRBV4-3	TRBD1	CASSQEDRVTEQFF	TGCGCCAGCAGCCAAGAGGACAGGGTCACTGAGCAGTTCTTC
-	TRBJ2-5	TRBV7-6	-	CASSRIPGQRETQYF	TGTGCCAGCAGCCGTATCCCGGGACAACGAGAGACCCAGTACTTC
once	TRBJ2-4	TRBV29-1	-	CSVEQGRGKNIQYF	TGCAGCGTTGAGCAGGGCCGGGGGAAAAACATTCAGTACTTC
-	TRBJ2-5	TRBV9	TRBD2	CASSPGTREPETQYF	TGTGCCAGCAGCCCCGGGACTAGGGAGCCAGAGACCCAGTACTTC
-	TRBJ2-1	TRBV6-5	-	CASSYRGNRANEQFF	TGTGCCAGCAGTTATAGGGGAAATCGGGCCAATGAGCAGTTCTTC
few	TRBJ1-4	TRBV6-5	-	CASSPLPGGGKLFF	TGTGCCAGCAGTCCCTTGCCCGGGGGAGGGAAACTGTTTTTT
-	TRBJ1-2	TRBV12-5	-	CASGLGGLYGYTF	TGTGCTAGTGGCCTGGGAGGGTTGTATGGCTACACCTTC
-	TRBJ1-6	TRBV6-5	-	CASKMEGAASPLHF	TGTGCCAGCAAAATGGAAGGGGCGGCTTCACCCCTCCACTTT
few	TRBJ1-2	TRBV2	-	CASNRADYGYTF	TGTGCCAGCAACAGAGCGGACTATGGCTACACCTTC
-	TRBJ2-2	TRBV5-1	TRBD2	CASSVRLAGGGHDGELFF	TGCGCCAGCAGCGTGCGACTAGCGGGGGGCGGGCACGACGGGGAGCTGTTTTTT
-	TRBJ2-5	TRBV28	TRBD2	CASTTSGGLGETQYF	TGTGCCAGCACGACTAGCGGGGGGCTAGGAGAGACCCAGTACTTC
-	TRBJ1-2	TRBV10-3	-	CAISETQGPYGYTF	TGTGCCATCAGTGAGACACAGGGCCCCTATGGCTACACCTTC
-	TRBJ1-5	TRBV19	-	CASSQGAGNQPQHF	TGTGCCAGTAGTCAAGGGGCAGGGAATCAGCCCCAGCATTTT
-	TRBJ1-2	TRBV6-5	-	CASSYSMRQAYGYTF	TGTGCCAGCAGTTACTCGATGAGACAGGCCTATGGCTACACCTTC
-	TRBJ1-1	TRBV9	-	CASSPGGLTEAFF	TGTGCCAGCAGCCCCGGGGGGCTCACTGAAGCTTTCTTT
-	TRBJ1-3	TRBV6-1	-	CASGKESSGNTIYF	TGTGCCAGCGGTAAAGAGAGCTCTGGAAACACCATATATTTT
-	TRBJ2-1	TRBV4-1	TRBD2	CASSQLALAGEVNEQFF	TGCGCCAGCAGCCAGCTAGCGTTAGCGGGAGAGGTCAATGAGCAGTTCTTC
few	TRBJ1-5	TRBV19	-	CASSIQGGVQPQHF	TGTGCCAGTAGTATACAGGGTGGGGTCCAGCCCCAGCATTTT